These T cell receptor beta chains were read from a single sample in a study of blood T cell repertoires in COVID-19. Clones were sequenced by immunoSEQ multiplex PCR, and TCRdb holds only the in-frame ones, with some missing. The table lists approximately 28,000 clones, approximately 64% of them singletons. Sequences were obtained from peripheral blood. The receptors derive from a man aged 55 to 70 with active or convalescent COVID-19. CDR3s leave out the opening cysteine and the closing phenylalanine or tryptophan.

v_call,cdr3_length,j_call,cdr3_aa
TRBV28,16,TRBJ2-3,ASSSRGDRTFSTDTQY
TRBV5-1,13,TRBJ1-2,ASSRGDSLSYGYT
TRBV5-6,10,TRBJ1-1,ASSFEPTEAF
TRBV12-3/TRBV12-4,11,TRBJ1-1,ASSPDKNTEAF
TRBV6-5,14,TRBJ2-1,ASSYRGGRASNEQF
TRBV28,13,TRBJ1-5,ASSSPLGLVQPQH
TRBV4-1,14,TRBJ2-7,ASSPQQRTGHGEQY
TRBV5-6,13,TRBJ2-7,ASSLTGGSPYEQY
TRBV3-1/TRBV3-2,14,TRBJ2-7,ASSHLWAGGSYEQY
TRBV6-6,13,TRBJ2-6,ASQGLAAGANVLT
TRBV5-6,11,TRBJ1-1,ASITRGLPEAF
TRBV5-8,15,TRBJ2-2,ASSLHLGTVLPGELF
TRBV4-1,14,TRBJ2-7,ASSPNRGDWSAEQY
TRBV30,11,TRBJ2-7,AWRADRTGEQY
TRBV15,11,TRBJ1-1,ATSRAPYTEAF
TRBV19,14,TRBJ2-5,ASSKKGGASRETQY
TRBV5-1,13,TRBJ1-2,ASSPTTGGTYGYT
TRBV6-1,17,TRBJ2-3,ASSVLGDTDSPSTDTQY
TRBV27,12,TRBJ1-5,ASSFLGGNQPQH
TRBV19,13,TRBJ1-1,ASFLRGGGHTEAF
TRBV19,11,TRBJ1-2,ASRTGRDYGYT
TRBV2,11,TRBJ1-6,ASSEQGPSPLH
TRBV27,13,TRBJ2-2,ARTPGLANSGELF
TRBV11-2,14,TRBJ1-4,ASSPLTGRPNEKLF
TRBV6-5,14,TRBJ2-1,ASSYSGLAGGTEQF
TRBV7-8,19,TRBJ2-7,ASSLVGVGTSGKGNLAEQY
TRBV2,10,TRBJ2-7,ASSVIDYEQY
TRBV29-1,12,TRBJ1-1,SVGGGTGLTEAF
TRBV10-3,12,TRBJ2-5,ATGTSGGDETQY
TRBV29-1,9,TRBJ1-1,SVDRGTEAF
TRBV28,11,TRBJ1-2,ASSLTGNYGYT
TRBV5-1,11,TRBJ2-7,ASSLDSRWEQY
TRBV25-1,12,TRBJ1-2,ASSENMAFYGYT
TRBV21-1,13,TRBJ2-7,ASSKARDRGPEQY
TRBV6-5,12,TRBJ1-2,ASSTLTGDYGYT
TRBV3-1/TRBV3-2,14,TRBJ2-3,ASSQVAGGWTDTQY
TRBV5-1,13,TRBJ1-6,ASSLELMGNSPLH
TRBV6-5,13,TRBJ2-5,ASGRTSGISETQY
TRBV7-9,12,TRBJ1-3,ASKGGGTGNTIY